This T cell receptor beta chain stems from a study of T cells after yellow fever vaccination. Study conclusions and caveats: Across the CD4 and CD8 compartments, a small share of clonotypes was present in both. After the booster, approximately 96% of CD4 and 88% of CD8 primary-response clones were re-detected.

The table lists this clonotype with a few counts. Antigen specificity is unknown. Template-switching 5'RACE yielded the TCR cDNA; a universal primer site and UMIs were added in the process. TCRdb re-derived calls from the 5' RACE reads in MiXCR, one entry per CDR3 protein. The repertoire holds about 240,000 distinct CDR3 sequences, with roughly 7.2% as singletons. The CDR3 has 14 residues. Trimming took 4 bases from V and 0 from J, leaving 10 bases between them. Germline-derived CDR1 and CDR2 are SGHRS and YFSETQ. The J gene is TRBJ2-5, the V gene TRBV5-1, with D unclear. The source is a young man who received the YFV17D yellow fever vaccine. Sequencing was performed on CD4+ T cells sorted from PBMCs, taken 15 days after the yellow fever booster vaccination. CDR3 sequence reads: CASSVDGYQETQYF. The CDR3 DNA is TGCGCCAGCAGCGTGGACGGGTACCAAGAGACCCAGTACTTC.